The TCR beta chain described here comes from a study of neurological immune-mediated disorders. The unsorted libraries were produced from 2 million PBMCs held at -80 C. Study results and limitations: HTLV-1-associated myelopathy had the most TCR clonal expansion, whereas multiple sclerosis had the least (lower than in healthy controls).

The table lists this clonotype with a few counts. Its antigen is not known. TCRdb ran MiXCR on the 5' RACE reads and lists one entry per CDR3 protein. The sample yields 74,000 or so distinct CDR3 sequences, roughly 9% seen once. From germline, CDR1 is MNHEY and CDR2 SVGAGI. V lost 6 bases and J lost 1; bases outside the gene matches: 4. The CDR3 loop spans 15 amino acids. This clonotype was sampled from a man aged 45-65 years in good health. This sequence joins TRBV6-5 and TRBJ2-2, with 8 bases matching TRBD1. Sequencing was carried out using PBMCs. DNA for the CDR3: TGTGCCAGCAGAACCGGGACAGGGAACACCGGGGAGCTGTTTTTT. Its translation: CASRTGTGNTGELFF.